The entry below describes one T cell receptor beta chain. Trimming shortened V by 6 bases and J by 5 bases, and 13 bases separated the two germline ends. CDR3 length: 13 amino acids. Germline-derived CDR1 and CDR2 are MNHEY and SVGAGI. These data originate in a study of PD-1 blockade in classical Hodgkin lymphoma. Overall study context: Nivolumab was administered to patients intravenously at 3 mg/kg every 2 weeks.

Indicated time point: cycle 4 day 1 (C4D1), after five to seven weeks of nivolumab. All the patients suffered relapse after autologous stem cell transplantation, and brentuximab vedotin exposure differed. Some clones are missing from TCRdb's copy, which holds only in-frame ones; the method was immunoSEQ multiplex PCR. The sample carries approximately 110,000 clones, roughly nine tenths recorded once. This TCR was recovered from a human donor with classical Hodgkin lymphoma. The chain joins TRBV6-5 to TRBJ1-1; possibly TRBD1 for D (5 bases). Material: peripheral blood mononuclear cells (PBMCs), obtained before the fourth cycle of nivolumab. The CDR3: CASSPGGLTEAFF. The DNA for the CDR3 is TGTGCCAGCAGCCCGGGGGGGTTAACTGAAGCTTTCTTT.